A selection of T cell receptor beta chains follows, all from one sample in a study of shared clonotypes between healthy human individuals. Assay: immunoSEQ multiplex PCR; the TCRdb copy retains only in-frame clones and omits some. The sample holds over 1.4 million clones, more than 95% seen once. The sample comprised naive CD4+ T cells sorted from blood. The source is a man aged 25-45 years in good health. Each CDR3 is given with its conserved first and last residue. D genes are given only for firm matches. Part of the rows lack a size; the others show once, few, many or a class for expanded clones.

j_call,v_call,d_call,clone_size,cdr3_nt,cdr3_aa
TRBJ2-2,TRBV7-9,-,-,TGTGCCAGCAGCTTAGCTGGTAGGGGTGACACCGGGGAGCTGTTTTTT,CASSLAGRGDTGELFF
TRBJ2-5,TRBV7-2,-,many,TGTGCCAGCAGCTTAGTTGCTTTGGTAGAGACCCAGTACTTC,CASSLVALVETQYF
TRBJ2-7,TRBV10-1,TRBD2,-,TGCGCCAGCAAAGTCCTAGCGGGAGTCGGCGAGCAGTACTTC,CASKVLAGVGEQYF
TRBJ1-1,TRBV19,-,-,TGTGCCAGTAGTATAGGGGGCGCCAGGGCTTCTGAAGCTTTCTTT,CASSIGGARASEAFF
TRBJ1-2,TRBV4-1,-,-,TGCGCCAGCAGCCAAGAAGGTTCCCCGTCGCAAGGCTATGGCTACACCTTC,CASSQEGSPSQGYGYTF
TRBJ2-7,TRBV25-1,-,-,TGTGCCAGCAGTGATCATGCAGCGGGTACCTACGAGCAGTACTTC,CASSDHAAGTYEQYF
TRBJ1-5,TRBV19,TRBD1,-,TGTGCCAGTAGCAGACCCGGGACAGGGAGGACTCAGCCCCAGCATTTT,CASSRPGTGRTQPQHF
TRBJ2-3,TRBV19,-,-,TGTGCCAGTAGGGATAGCGGCCTCACAGATACGCAGTATTTT,CASRDSGLTDTQYF
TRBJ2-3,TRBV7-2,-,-,TGTGCCAGCAGCTTAGGTAGCCCAGATACGCAGTATTTT,CASSLGSPDTQYF
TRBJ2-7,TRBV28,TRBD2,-,TGTGCCAGCAGTTTACGCGGGAGTCTCTACGAGCAGTACTTC,CASSLRGSLYEQYF
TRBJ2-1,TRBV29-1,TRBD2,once,TGCAGCGTTGATTTCGTAGCGGGAGTCAGCACTGAGCAGTTCTTC,CSVDFVAGVSTEQFF